This T cell receptor beta chain was obtained from a study of blood T cell repertoires in COVID-19 (dated by TCRdb to 2018 to 2020). Study-wide context: Samples from collaborators originated in the United States, Italy and Spain and spanned both the acute and convalescent phases of COVID-19. A de-identified subject ID, COVID-19 status, age in years and sex were almost always included in the sample metadata. HLA class I and class II types, where available, came from metadata supplied by the sample provider rather than from assay-based typing. The dataset comprised deeply sampled blood TCRbeta repertoires from subjects exposed to, actively infected with, or recovered from COVID-19. The samples were drawn from the first 160 participants of the ongoing ImmuneRACE study and from 1,254 subjects provided by 6 global collaborators. The repertoires were released in a freely available public database intended as a resource for research on the immune response to SARS-CoV-2. The material from the prospective study consisted of cDNA or gDNA derived from T cells, B-cell-depleted T cells, or PBMCs.

Points on this clone: The antigen it recognizes is unknown. One base away there is no much larger clone; base qualities are not given.

Here is what the overall study found, with its caveats: The amount of clinical and demographic metadata varied by source and participant and was provided uncurated.

The germline V gene encodes CDR1 SEHNR and CDR2 FQNEAQ (reference sequence). The CDR3, cysteine through phenylalanine, is 16 amino acids long. Only CDR3 DNA is held: 48 bases, read in frame from base 1. For this chain, trimming is 6 bases at the V end and 8 bases at the J end, and the number of junction bases without a gene match is 14. In the prospective study, participants were about 18 to 100 years old, resided in about two dozen geographic areas of the United States, and were enrolled through a virtual design. To assign participants to cohorts, the prospective study relied on clinical history that participants themselves reported in a screening survey and a study questionnaire. ImmuneRACE Cohort 3 recovered participants were defined by two consecutive negative NP/OP PCR tests, healthcare professional clearance, or symptom resolution. In the prospective study, whole blood, serum and a nasopharyngeal or oropharyngeal swab were collected from each participant by mobile phlebotomists. Prospective study participants could optionally give additional blood draws and questionnaires over an approximately 2-month period. Before DNA extraction, blood samples from the prospective study were shipped at room temperature or frozen.

TCRbeta CDR3 regions were amplified from genomic DNA using the immunoSEQ Assay, a bias-controlled multiplex PCR. Per the source publication's procedure: The number of nucleated cells in each sample was estimated by amplification of reference gene primers within the assay. To quantify the absolute abundance of each unique TCRbeta CDR3 rearrangement, sequence reads were collapsed and filtered. For each sample, productive Simpson clonality was calculated as the square root of Simpson's diversity index over productive rearrangements. The table was pulled from immuneACCESS by TCRdb, which kept in-frame rearrangements only. Such tables lose some clones; where checked, under half of the loss comes from unresolved V genes, and the rest has no known cause. Clonal size and the V and J genes are those of that table, whereas D and trimming came from the DNA. This sample holds some 250,000 clones; 85% to 90% were observed only once. 15% of the sample rests with the top ten.

The rearrangement combines TRBV7-9 with TRBJ2-1, and 9 bases in between align with TRBD1. This TCR was recovered from a man between 18 and 35 years old who had recovered from COVID-19. The sample comprised PBMCs or T cells enriched from blood (not recorded which). The CDR3 reads CASSYITSDRGHEQFF. The DNA sequence reads TGTGCCAGCAGTTACATTACCTCGGACAGGGGCCATGAGCAGTTCTTC.